The present TCR beta chain was sequenced within a study of OX40 agonist ivuxolimab in advanced cancers. The wider study: Of mixed ages from about 20 to 90 and averaging about 60 years, the group was just under 85% male.

Profiled with immunoSEQ multiplex PCR; TCRdb holds only in-frame clones, not every one. The sample has more than 65,000 clones; 85% are singletons. This receptor was obtained from an adult with an advanced solid tumor such as melanoma, head and neck, liver or kidney cancer. The specimen was CD4+ or CD8+ T cells sorted from blood, collected in a trial of the OX40 agonist ivuxolimab.

This CDR3 is CASSFRDRRNTGELFF. The DNA for the CDR3 is TGTGCCAGCAGTTTCCGGGACAGGCGGAACACCGGGGAGCTGTTTTTT. This rearrangement joins TRBV28 to TRBJ2-2; 8 bases match TRBD1. V lost 3 bases to trimming and J lost 1 base; unmatched junction nucleotides: 4. This CDR3 comprises 16 residues. Germline V CDR1 and CDR2: MDHEN, SYDVKM. The full variable domain, completed using reference TRBV28 and TRBJ2-2, is DVKVTQSSRYLVKRTGEKVFLECVQDMDHENMFWYRQDPGLGLRLIYFSYDVKMKEKGDIPEGYSVSREKKERFSLILESASTNQTSMYLCASSFRDRRNTGELFFGEGSRLTVL.